These 20 T cell receptor beta chains share one sample of origin, sequenced in a study of vaccination and CD4 T cells after COVID-19. The study sequenced cultured CD4+ T cell DNA using the Oncomine TCR Beta short-read assay. TCRdb passed the PCR reads through MiXCR, listing each CDR3 protein once. This table holds 1,400 or so distinct CDR3 sequences, around 13% found once. Treatment: roughly nine-day PBMC culture with coronavirus spike peptide pools or control peptides (ViraFEST assay). These CD4+ T cells came from an unexposed donor, sampled before the COVID-19 pandemic (2011-2018). Which antigens these TCRs recognize remains unknown. The material sequenced was CD4+ T cells from blood, cultured in vitro. The receptors were sampled from a human donor in good health.

CDR3 bases: TGTGCCAGCAGCGTCAGGGACACCGGCTACTACACTGAAGCTTTCTTT. Protein: CASSVRDTGYYTEAFF. The rearrangement links TRBV5-6 to TRBJ1-1; the D gene is possibly TRBD1 (6 bases). The CDR3 loop spans 16 amino acids. Trimming shortened V by 4 bases and J by 3 bases, and 19 bases separated the two germline ends. Germline-derived CDR1 and CDR2 are SGHDT and YYEEEE.

The genes are TRBV28 and TRBJ1-2; D gene ambiguous. The germline V gene has CDR1 MDHEN and CDR2 SYDVKM. The V end lost 5 bases, the J end lost 2 bases, and 15 bases lay between the germline ends. The CDR3 spans 15 residues. The CDR3 is CASSLPSVTNYGYTF. The CDR3 bases are TGTGCCAGCAGTCTCCCGTCGGTTACCAACTATGGCTACACCTTC.

V gene TRBV5-1 combines with J gene TRBJ2-2; D may match TRBD1 or TRBD2 (7 bases each). The V end was cut by 5 bases, the J end by 0 bases, with 14 bases between. The germline CDR1 and CDR2 sequences are SGHRS and YFSETQ. The CDR3 contains 16 residues. Written as DNA, the CDR3 is TGCGCCAGCAGAGGGGGAGGGACAGCGAACACCGGGGAGCTGTTTTTT. This encodes CASRGGGTANTGELFF.

This clonotype was counted between two and nine times. V and J are TRBV28 and TRBJ2-1; D gene uncertain. Per the germline V gene, CDR1 is MDHEN and CDR2 is SYDVKM. The CDR3 is 15 residues long. V dropped 5 bases and J dropped 4 bases, with 15 bases sitting between them. The CDR3 nucleotides are TGTGCCAGCAGTATTCCAGCCGTCACATACAATGAGCAGTTCTTC. Translated, it gives CASSIPAVTYNEQFF.

This clonotype is medium-sized in the sample. This chain uses TRBV18 with TRBJ2-5; weak D call: TRBD2 (7 bases). Trimming took 6 bases from V and 3 from J, leaving 11 bases between them. The CDR3 covers 13 residues. Germline-derived CDR1 and CDR2 are KGHSH and LQKENI. For the CDR3, the DNA is TGTGCCAGCTCGATAGGGGGGGAAGAGACCCAGTACTTC. It yields the protein CASSIGGEETQYF.

Comments on this clonotype: One base away lies a much larger clone, so this may be a sequencing read error. V and J are TRBV18 and TRBJ2-5; maybe TRBD2 (7 bases). This CDR3 is 13 amino acids long. From germline, CDR1 is KGHSH and CDR2 LQKENI. Here the CDR3 DNA reads TGTGCCAGCTCGATAGGGGGGGAAGAGACCCAGCACTTC. It encodes CASSIGGEETQHF.

This clonotype showed up just a few times. This rearrangement joins TRBV5-4 to TRBJ2-3; a possible D gene is TRBD1 (6 bases). The CDR3 is 15 residues long. The germline CDR1 and CDR2 sequences are SGHNT and YYREEE (reference sequence). Trimming cost V 0 bases and J 1 base, with 9 bases left between them. The CDR3 loop reads CASSLAGAGTDTQYF. Here the CDR3 DNA reads TGTGCCAGCAGCTTGGCAGGGGCGGGCACAGATACGCAGTATTTT.

By proportion, this clonotype is large. This chain links TRBV20-1 with TRBJ1-6, with a possible D match to TRBD1 (5 bases). This CDR3 contains 15 residues. With 0 bases removed from V and 6 bases from J, the gap between germline ends came to 12 bases. Germline CDR1 DFQATT, CDR2 SNEGSKA (reference sequence). The CDR3 is CSARDRGSPNSPLHF. For the CDR3, the DNA is TGCAGTGCTAGAGATAGGGGTTCGCCTAATTCACCCCTCCACTTT.

This clonotype was counted between two and nine times. The genes are TRBV18 and TRBJ2-5, with a possible D match to TRBD2 (6 bases). This CDR3 has 17 residues. V lost 3 bases and J lost 5, with 22 bases in between. Germline V gene data show CDR1 as KGHSH and CDR2 as LQKENI. The CDR3 DNA reads as TGTGCCAGCTCACCTAGCAACCTTTTTCTGGAGGGGGAGACCCAGTACTTC. It is translated as CASSPSNLFLEGETQYF.

The chain joins TRBV20-1 to TRBJ2-1; either TRBD1 or TRBD2 may supply D (5 bases each). Trimming stripped 5 bases from V and 0 bases from J, with 14 bases between. Germline CDR1 and CDR2: DFQATT and SNEGSKA (reference sequence). The CDR3 covers 15 residues. The chain's CDR3 is CSAWGSQVSYNEQFF. The CDR3 DNA follows: TGCAGTGCTTGGGGGTCACAGGTCTCCTACAATGAGCAGTTCTTC.

This chain links TRBV2 with TRBJ1-6; 7 bases agree with TRBD1. After removal of 9 bases from V and 8 bases from J, the junction contained 10 bases not matched to a gene. The CDR3 has 14 amino acids. Looked up from germline, CDR1 is SNHLY and CDR2 is FYNNEI. The CDR3 reads CASGGRGTYSPLHF. For the CDR3, the DNA is TGTGCCAGTGGGGGCAGGGGGACGTATTCACCCCTCCACTTT.

By sample share, this clonotype is large. The rearrangement uses TRBV7-9 and TRBJ1-5, with D unresolved. Germline-derived CDR1 and CDR2 are SEHNR and FQNEAQ (reference sequence). This CDR3 has 13 residues. With 3 bases removed from V and 5 bases from J, the gap between germline ends came to 8 bases. This chain's CDR3 is CASSFSGDQPQHF. The CDR3 coding sequence is TGTGCCAGCAGCTTTTCAGGCGATCAGCCCCAGCATTTT.

This clonotype was counted only a few times. The V call is TRBV6-2 or TRBV6-3, the J call TRBJ2-2, with 12 bases aligning to TRBD2. The CDR3 length is 18 residues. CDR1 and CDR2 from the germline V gene are MNHEY and SVGEGT. V was pared by 1 base and J by 0 bases, with 3 bases of the junction left unmatched. CDR3 loop: CASSYLLAGGPNTGELFF. CDR3 sequence (DNA): TGTGCCAGCAGTTACTTACTAGCGGGGGGCCCGAACACCGGGGAGCTGTTTTTT.

The chain joins TRBV4-1 to TRBJ1-5; perhaps TRBD1 as D (6 bases). From germline, CDR1 is MGHRA and CDR2 YSYEKL. The CDR3 is made up of 15 amino acids. Trimming took 1 base from V and 2 from J, leaving 9 bases between them. CDR3 nucleotide sequence: TGCGCCAGCAGCCAAGCAGGGGCAGGCAATCAGCCCCAGCATTTT. Encoded protein: CASSQAGAGNQPQHF.

By sample share, this clonotype is large. This sequence joins TRBV6-1 and TRBJ1-5; 9 bases line up with TRBD1. Germline V gives CDR1 MNHNS, CDR2 SASEGT. J lost 6 bases, V lost 6 bases, and 18 bases had no gene match. The CDR3 has 18 residues. This chain's CDR3 is CASRALSLGQGLGQPQHF. Here the CDR3 DNA reads TGTGCCAGCAGGGCCCTATCACTGGGACAGGGTTTGGGTCAGCCCCAGCATTTT.

This clonotype is large in the sample. V gene TRBV7-2 combines with J gene TRBJ1-2; possibly TRBD1 for D (6 bases). CDR1 and CDR2 from the germline V gene are SGHTA and FQGNSA. This CDR3 spans 13 amino acids. V was pared by 3 bases and J by 4 bases, with 9 bases between. The CDR3 protein is CASSLIGGYGYTF. The CDR3 DNA follows: TGTGCCAGCAGCTTGATAGGGGGCTATGGCTACACCTTC.

In its sample, this clonotype is medium-sized. The V and J genes are TRBV7-9 and TRBJ1-5, with TRBD1 matching over 8 bases. The germline CDR1 and CDR2 sequences are SEHNR and FQNEAQ (reference sequence). The CDR3 is 16 residues long. Trimming took 3 bases from V and 4 from J; bases not matched to a gene: 8. CDR3 nucleotides: TGTGCCAGCAGCTTGCTCACCGGGACAGGTAATCAGCCCCAGCATTTT. Residues: CASSLLTGTGNQPQHF.

Of note for this clonotype: Just one base apart from a much larger clone, this may be a read error. CDR3 sequence reads: CASSTRTGEIGELFF. CDR3 sequence (DNA): TGTGCCAGCAGTACCAGGACAGGGGAGATCGGGGAGCTGTTTTTT. This rearrangement joins TRBV7-2 to TRBJ2-2; 9 bases are a match to TRBD1. The V segment lost 6 bases and the J segment 7 bases; nucleotides outside the gene matches: 9. CDR1 and CDR2 (germline): SGHTA, FQGNSA. This CDR3 is built from 15 residues.

The CDR3 DNA is TGTGCCAGCAGCCCCATGGACAGGGGTGGGACAGATACGCAGTATTTT. Translated, it gives CASSPMDRGGTDTQYF. The chain recombines TRBV9 with TRBJ2-3, with 9 bases that match TRBD1. The V gene end was trimmed by 4 bases and the J gene end by 3 bases; junction bases not matched to a gene: 9. Germline CDR1 reads SGDLS; CDR2 reads YYNGEE. The CDR3 sequence is 16 residues long.

The chain employs TRBV29-1 and TRBJ1-3, with unresolved D. The germline V gene has CDR1 SQVTM and CDR2 ANQGSEA. The CDR3 is 15 amino acids. The V and J ends lost 7 bases and 0 bases respectively, with 16 bases between them. For the CDR3, the DNA is TGCAGCGGAAGATTAGGACCGAGCTCTGGAAACACCATATATTTT. Translated, it gives CSGRLGPSSGNTIYF.